Listed below are T cell receptor beta chains from one sample, sequenced in a study of Ad26.COV2.S vaccination and SARS-CoV-2 variants. Profiled with immunoSEQ multiplex PCR; TCRdb holds only in-frame clones, not every one. The sample includes 350,000 to 450,000 clones, 89% of them seen just once. Sequencing was performed on peripheral blood, taken in a trial of Ad26.COV2.S vaccine versus placebo. The receptors shown here come from a person aged 18-60 years who received the Ad26.COV2.S COVID-19 vaccine or a placebo. Both conserved end residues are part of each CDR3. A D gene is named only where the DNA matches it firmly. For some rows the clone size is stated as once, few or many, or as a class when expanded; others skip it.

once	TRBV28	TRBD1	21	TRBJ2-2	CASSLMRGTGGAGGNTGELFF	TGTGCCAGCAGTTTAATGCGCGGGACAGGGGGCGCAGGGGGGAACACCGGGGAGCTGTTTTTT
NA	TRBV25-1	TRBD1	16	TRBJ1-1	CASSEAGTGARAEAFF	TGTGCCAGCAGTGAGGCCGGGACAGGGGCTCGGGCTGAAGCTTTCTTT
NA	TRBV19	NA	12	TRBJ1-5	CASSPVRTPQHF	TGTGCCAGTAGCCCTGTTCGGACGCCCCAGCATTTT
NA	TRBV30	TRBD1	13	TRBJ2-1	CAWRGTGVYEQFF	TGTGCCTGGAGGGGGACAGGCGTCTATGAGCAGTTCTTC
few	TRBV3-1/TRBV3-2	NA	15	TRBJ1-6	CASSQAAGRNSPLHF	TGTGCCAGCAGCCAAGCCGCGGGGAGGAATTCACCCCTCCACTTT
NA	TRBV3-1/TRBV3-2	NA	14	TRBJ2-3	CASSPSTTSDTQYF	TGTGCCAGCAGCCCCTCAACAACCAGCGATACGCAGTATTTT
NA	TRBV2	NA	13	TRBJ1-5	CASSKIEGQPQHF	TGTGCCAGCAGCAAAATCGAGGGACAGCCCCAGCATTTT
NA	TRBV4-2	NA	15	TRBJ2-3	CASSQDPGSTDTQYF	TGTGCCAGCAGCCAAGACCCAGGGAGCACAGATACGCAGTATTTT
NA	TRBV10-3	TRBD1	14	TRBJ2-7	CAISGDRGTYEQYF	TGTGCCATCAGTGGGGACAGGGGTACCTACGAGCAGTACTTC
NA	TRBV20-1	NA	11	TRBJ1-2	CSAVGMGGYTF	TGCAGTGCTGTGGGGATGGGTGGCTACACCTTC
NA	TRBV30	NA	11	TRBJ2-7	CAWSNSYEQYF	TGTGCCTGGAGCAACTCCTACGAGCAGTACTTC
NA	TRBV18	NA	14	TRBJ2-4	CASSQSGKQNIQYF	TGTGCCAGCTCCCAATCCGGCAAGCAAAACATTCAGTACTTC
few	TRBV10-1	NA	13	TRBJ2-2	CASSGTYTGELFF	TGCGCCAGCAGCGGGACCTACACCGGGGAGCTGTTTTTT
few	TRBV15	TRBD1	15	TRBJ2-6	CATSRQGAGANVLTF	TGTGCCACCAGCAGACAGGGGGCTGGGGCCAACGTCCTGACTTTC
once	TRBV11-2	TRBD2	16	TRBJ2-1	CASSLRPGGNYNEQFF	TGTGCCAGCAGCTTACGCCCGGGAGGGAACTACAATGAGCAGTTCTTC
NA	TRBV6-2/TRBV6-3	NA	16	TRBJ2-7	CASSYPRREGGWEQYF	TGTGCCAGCAGTTACCCTCGCCGCGAGGGCGGGTGGGAGCAGTACTTC
NA	TRBV29-1	NA	14	TRBJ2-1	CSVSPGPSVGEQFF	TGCAGCGTCAGTCCGGGACCCTCGGTTGGTGAGCAGTTCTTC
NA	TRBV27	NA	13	TRBJ2-7	CASPSLSSYEQYF	TGTGCCAGCCCCTCTCTGAGTTCCTACGAGCAGTACTTC
NA	TRBV7-2	NA	13	TRBJ1-1	CASSTNSPKRVFF	TGTGCCAGCAGCACGAACTCGCCAAAAAGGGTTTTCTTT
NA	TRBV3-1/TRBV3-2	NA	13	TRBJ2-5	CASSRGVGETQYF	TGTGCCAGCAGCCGGGGGGTTGGCGAGACCCAGTACTTC
NA	TRBV6-1	TRBD1	15	TRBJ2-7	CASSEGTGATYEQYF	TGTGCCAGCAGTGAAGGGACAGGGGCCACCTACGAGCAGTACTTC
NA	TRBV7-2	NA	16	TRBJ2-7	CASSLNGADPSYEQYF	TGTGCCAGCAGCCTTAATGGAGCGGACCCCTCCTACGAGCAGTACTTC
NA	TRBV5-1	TRBD1	16	TRBJ1-1	CASSFTGGGFGTEAFF	TGCGCCAGCAGCTTTACAGGGGGCGGTTTTGGCACTGAAGCTTTCTTT
NA	TRBV29-1	NA	15	TRBJ1-1	CSVEGSAPGNTEAFF	TGCAGCGTTGAGGGGTCAGCCCCTGGGAACACTGAAGCTTTCTTT
NA	TRBV28	NA	15	TRBJ2-7	CASSPGGQQYYEQYF	TGTGCCAGCAGTCCCGGGGGACAGCAATACTACGAGCAGTACTTC
NA	TRBV15	TRBD2	16	TRBJ2-7	CATSREPSGGSYEQYF	TGTGCCACCAGCAGAGAACCTAGCGGAGGTTCCTACGAGCAGTACTTC
NA	TRBV3-1/TRBV3-2	TRBD1	18	TRBJ1-2	CASSRRSTGGVLNYGYTF	TGTGCCAGCAGCCGGAGATCGACAGGGGGCGTGCTTAACTATGGCTACACCTTC
once	TRBV5-1	TRBD1	14	TRBJ2-5	CASRYSGGYETQYF	TGCGCCAGCAGGTACTCAGGGGGCTATGAGACCCAGTACTTC
NA	TRBV5-4	TRBD2	14	TRBJ2-7	CASSLSGSSYEQYF	TGTGCCAGCAGCTTGAGCGGGAGCTCCTACGAGCAGTACTTC
NA	TRBV6-5	NA	11	TRBJ1-2	CVLKGEYGYTF	TGTGTCCTCAAGGGCGAATATGGCTACACCTTC
NA	TRBV11-3	NA	12	TRBJ2-2	CASTPGPGELFF	TGTGCCAGCACCCCCGGGCCCGGGGAGCTGTTTTTT
NA	TRBV3-1/TRBV3-2	TRBD2	18	TRBJ2-3	CASSQERLAGHLRDTQYF	TGTGCCAGCAGCCAAGAACGACTAGCGGGCCATCTAAGAGATACGCAGTATTTT